These 13 T cell receptor beta chains were sequenced from one sample in a study of blood T cell repertoires in COVID-19. Clones were sequenced by immunoSEQ multiplex PCR, and TCRdb holds only the in-frame ones, with some missing. The sample shows about 200,000 clones, approximately 92% of them seen only once. The sequenced sample consisted of peripheral blood. These receptors were taken from a man between 45 and 60 years old with acute or convalescent COVID-19.

The rearrangement joins TRBV28 to TRBJ1-1; D is uncertain. The CDR3 covers 14 residues. CDR1 is MDHEN and CDR2 is SYDVKM in the germline V gene. Between the trimmed V and J ends, which lost 2 bases and 2 bases, there was a span of 9 bases. The CDR3, as DNA: TGTGCCAGCAGTTTACCCAGGCGAAACACTGAAGCTTTCTTT. This encodes CASSLPRRNTEAFF.

The V gene is TRBV18, the J gene TRBJ1-5; D gene ambiguous. CDR3 length equals 16 residues. V lost 2 bases and J 3 bases, leaving 14 bases between the germline ends. Germline V gene lookup returns CDR1 KGHSH and CDR2 LQKENI. The chain's CDR3 is CASSPSGLNLNQPQHF. The CDR3 DNA reads TGTGCCAGCTCACCATCCGGACTGAACCTCAATCAGCCCCAGCATTTT.

In its sample, this clone was seen once. The CDR3 DNA follows: TGTGCAAGTCGCTTGTCGTCCAGGGCATATTACTACGAGCAGTACGTC. Protein product: CASRLSSRAYYYEQYV. V and J are TRBV12-2 and TRBJ2-7; the table calls TRBD1, which could not be checked here. TRBV12-2 counts as a pseudogene. This CDR3 has 16 amino acids.

The J gene is TRBJ2-3, the V gene TRBV6-6; D is unresolved. CDR1 and CDR2 from the germline V gene are MNHNY and SVGAGI (reference sequence). The CDR3 runs 14 residues. Trimming removed 4 bases at V and 5 bases at J, with 13 bases between. The CDR3 spells CASSWAASGDTQYF. The CDR3 DNA reads as TGTGCCAGCAGTTGGGCAGCATCTGGAGATACGCAGTATTTT.

The chain is built from TRBV19 and TRBJ2-1; tentatively, D is TRBD2 (6 bases). V was shortened by 5 bases and J by 8 bases, with 16 bases between the two germline ends. The germline V gene has CDR1 LNHDA and CDR2 SQIVND (reference sequence). The CDR3 sequence is 14 residues long. The CDR3 loop reads CASSPWGDLDEQFF. The CDR3 bases are TGTGCCAGTAGTCCTTGGGGGGATTTGGATGAGCAGTTCTTC.

The rearrangement links TRBV2 to TRBJ1-2; D gene ambiguous. Trimming removed 6 bases from V and 8 bases from J, with 16 bases in between. This CDR3 spans 13 amino acids. Germline lookup yields CDR1 SNHLY and CDR2 FYNNEI. CDR3 residues: CASSLGGPDGYTF. CDR3 DNA sequence: TGTGCCAGCAGCTTAGGAGGACCTGACGGCTACACCTTC.

The chain joins TRBV5-8 to TRBJ1-6, with a possible D match to TRBD1 (6 bases). The V and J ends lost 3 bases and 6 bases respectively, with 13 bases between them. The germline gives CDR1 SGHTS, CDR2 YDEGEE. The CDR3 is made up of 15 amino acids. The CDR3 loop reads CASSWQGFGNSPLHF. The CDR3 nucleotides read TGTGCCAGCAGCTGGCAGGGGTTCGGTAATTCACCCCTCCACTTT.

The rearrangement links TRBV9 to TRBJ2-1, with 9 bases aligning to TRBD2. With V trimmed by 0 bases and J by 6 bases, 7 bases remained unmatched. CDR3 length: 16 residues. Looked up from germline, CDR1 is SGDLS and CDR2 is YYNGEE. In DNA form, the CDR3 reads TGTGCCAGCAGCGTAGACCGGGGACTAGCCCTCAATGAGCAGTTCTTC. It yields the protein CASSVDRGLALNEQFF.

The chain's CDR3 is CASSLSGQPTGQYF. CDR3 in DNA: TGTGCCAGCAGTTTATCGGGACAACCAACCGGGCAGTACTTC. This chain uses TRBV27 with TRBJ2-7; D perhaps matches TRBD1 (6 bases). CDR1 MNHEY and CDR2 SMNVEV come from the germline V gene (reference sequence). Trimming removed 0 bases at V and 9 bases at J, with 15 bases between. The CDR3 has 14 amino acids.

The gene calls are TRBV28 and TRBJ1-1; D possibly corresponds to TRBD1 (6 bases). There are 14 residues in the CDR3. Germline V gene data show CDR1 as MDHEN and CDR2 as SYDVKM. V dropped 4 bases and J dropped 1 base, with 10 bases sitting between them. The CDR3 bases are TGTGCCAGCAGTTCGGAACAGGGGAACACTGAAGCTTTCTTT. Amino acids: CASSSEQGNTEAFF.

The chain links TRBV28 to TRBJ1-4; a weak D match, TRBD1 (6 bases). V lost 4 bases and J 7 bases, leaving 10 bases between the germline ends. Per the germline V gene, CDR1 is MDHEN and CDR2 is SYDVKM. This CDR3 contains 13 residues. CDR3 sequence reads: CASSYSTGEKLFF. The DNA of the CDR3 is TGTGCCAGCAGTTACTCGACAGGTGAAAAACTGTTTTTT.

This clone was detected once. The rearrangement uses TRBV10-3 and TRBJ2-1; the match to TRBD2 covers 11 bases. This CDR3 contains 15 residues. The trim removed 7 bases at V and 7 bases at J, leaving 9 bases unmatched. From germline, CDR1 is ENHRY and CDR2 SYGVKD. CDR3 sequence: CAITPTSGISNEQFF. In DNA form, the CDR3 reads TGTGCCATCACACCGACTAGCGGGATTTCAAATGAGCAGTTCTTC.

V gene TRBV7-9 combines with J gene TRBJ2-7; TRBD2 aligns across 9 bases. The germline V gene encodes CDR1 SEHNR and CDR2 FQNEAQ (reference sequence). The CDR3 spans 12 residues. With 8 bases clipped from V and 2 bases from J, the junction kept 1 base outside the gene matches. In DNA form, the CDR3 reads TGTGCCAGCGGCGGGAGGGCCTACGAGCAGTACTTC. Protein product: CASGGRAYEQYF.